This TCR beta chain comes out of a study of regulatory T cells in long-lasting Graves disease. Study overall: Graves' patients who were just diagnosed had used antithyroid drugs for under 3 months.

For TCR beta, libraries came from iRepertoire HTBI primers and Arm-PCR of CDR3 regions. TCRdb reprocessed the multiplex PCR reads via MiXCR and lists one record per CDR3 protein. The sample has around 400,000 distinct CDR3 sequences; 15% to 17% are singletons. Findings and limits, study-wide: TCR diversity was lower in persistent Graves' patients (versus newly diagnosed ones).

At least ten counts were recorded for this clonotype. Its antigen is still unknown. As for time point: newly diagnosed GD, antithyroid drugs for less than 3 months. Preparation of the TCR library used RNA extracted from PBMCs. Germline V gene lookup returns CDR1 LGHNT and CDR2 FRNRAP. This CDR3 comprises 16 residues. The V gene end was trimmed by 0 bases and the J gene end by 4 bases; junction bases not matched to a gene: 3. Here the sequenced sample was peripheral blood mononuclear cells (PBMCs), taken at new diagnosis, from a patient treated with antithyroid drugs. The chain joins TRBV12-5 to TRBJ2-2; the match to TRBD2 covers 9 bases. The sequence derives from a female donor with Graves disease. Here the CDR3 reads CASGLVVAGVTGELFF. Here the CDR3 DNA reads TGTGCTAGTGGTTTGGTGGTAGCGGGAGTCACCGGGGAGCTGTTTTTT.